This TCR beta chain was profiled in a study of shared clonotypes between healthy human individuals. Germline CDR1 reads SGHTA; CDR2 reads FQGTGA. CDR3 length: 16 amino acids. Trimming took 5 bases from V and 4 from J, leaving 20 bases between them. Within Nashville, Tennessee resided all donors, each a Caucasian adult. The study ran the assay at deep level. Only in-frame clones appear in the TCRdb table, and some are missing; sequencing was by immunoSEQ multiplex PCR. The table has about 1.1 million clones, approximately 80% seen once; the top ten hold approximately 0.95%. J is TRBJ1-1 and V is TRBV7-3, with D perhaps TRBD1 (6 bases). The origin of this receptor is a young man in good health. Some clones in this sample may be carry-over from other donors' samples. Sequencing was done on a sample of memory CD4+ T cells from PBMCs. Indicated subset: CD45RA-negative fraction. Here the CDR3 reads CASSKRGRIQGTEAFF. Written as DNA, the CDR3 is TGTGCCAGCAGCAAACGAGGACGGATACAGGGCACTGAAGCTTTCTTT.